This T cell receptor (beta chain) was profiled in a study of T cells in tumors after PD-1 blockade. Study-level background: Peripheral blood samples averaged around 40,000 unique clonotypes and about 120,000 templates. Study-wide results and caveats: Some novel exhausted tumor clones appeared in pre-treatment blood, suggesting peripheral recruitment.

Produced via immunoSEQ multiplex PCR; TCRdb's table is partial and in-frame only. Of approximately 47,000 clones listed, 65% to 85% were seen once; the top ten hold 8.5% to 9%. This clone was observed a few times. Its antigen remains unidentified. The TCR originated in a human donor with advanced basal cell or squamous cell carcinoma (not recorded which). Sequences were derived from PBMCs, sampled before anti-PD-1 therapy.

Written as DNA, the CDR3 is TGTGCCACCAGTGACTCCCAAAACATTCAGTACTTC. As protein: CATSDSQNIQYF. This chain uses TRBV24-1 with TRBJ2-4; no clear D gene. V lost 4 bases to trimming and J lost 5 bases, with 5 bases between them. The CDR3 is 12 residues long. Per germline, CDR1 KGHDR and CDR2 SFDVKD.